These T cell receptor beta chains were read from a single sample in a study of cytomegalovirus exposure and HLA in healthy donors. Only in-frame clones appear in the TCRdb table, and some are missing; sequencing was by immunoSEQ multiplex PCR. The sample shows around 110,000 clones, roughly 76% of them seen only once. Sequencing used PBMCs. Receptor source: a woman aged 50 to 60 in good health and CMV-seropositive. CDR3s include the opening cysteine and the closing phenylalanine or tryptophan. The order of the fields is CDR3 protein, J gene, D gene, clone size, V gene. D genes are given only for firm matches. Size is stated for part of the rows, as once, few or many counts, or as a class when the clone is expanded.

CASSGTRGGSELAFF | TRBJ1-1 | - | - | TRBV9
CASSLLSGGPSYNEQFF | TRBJ2-1 | TRBD2 | - | TRBV7-2
CASSPAGNNQPQHF | TRBJ1-5 | - | - | TRBV6-5
CASSESRDRGETEAFF | TRBJ1-1 | TRBD1 | few | TRBV25-1
CASSLVTGAGGYTF | TRBJ1-2 | TRBD1 | - | TRBV5-1
CASSVVRGGLNTEAFF | TRBJ1-1 | - | - | TRBV9
CSSSLVRPGRESEQYF | TRBJ2-7 | - | - | TRBV7-9
CASSLTGNQPQHF | TRBJ1-5 | - | once | TRBV28
CASSVIPRGDEQYF | - | - | - | TRBV5-6
CASSVDGTGAPGANVLTF | TRBJ2-6 | TRBD1 | - | TRBV9
CAISESAGWGYTF | TRBJ1-2 | - | - | TRBV10-3
CASSFPPGQGKSPLHF | TRBJ1-6 | TRBD1 | once | TRBV2
CASSSDFGNYGYTF | TRBJ1-2 | - | once | TRBV7-2
CASSPAGGLNNYGYTF | TRBJ1-2 | - | - | TRBV5-6
CASSTGLAPNTGELFF | TRBJ2-2 | TRBD2 | - | TRBV5-1
CASSPGGSSNQPQHF | TRBJ1-5 | - | - | TRBV23-1
CASGTAMNTEAFF | TRBJ1-1 | TRBD1 | - | TRBV2
CASSKASGGSNTGELFF | TRBJ2-2 | TRBD2 | - | TRBV6-4
CAISESIQRGGVYNEQFF | TRBJ2-1 | TRBD2 | - | TRBV10-3
CATSRAGQSFYGYTF | TRBJ1-2 | TRBD1 | - | TRBV15
CASSHQGSFYGYTF | TRBJ1-2 | - | few | TRBV28
CASTRTGGGYEQFF | TRBJ2-1 | TRBD1 | - | TRBV6-5
CASSQDILGSSYNSPLHF | TRBJ1-6 | - | - | TRBV4-1
CASSLVAGENYEQYF | TRBJ2-7 | TRBD2 | once | TRBV7-8
CASSSDRYNEQFF | TRBJ2-1 | - | - | TRBV7-2
CASSLVARGGEQYF | TRBJ2-7 | - | - | TRBV13
CASIRGTTRTDTQYF | TRBJ2-3 | - | - | TRBV5-6
CASSPRQVGPPEAFF | TRBJ1-1 | - | few | TRBV18
CSVAGPGAEAFF | TRBJ1-1 | - | - | TRBV29-1
CASSGGQGLGYGYTF | TRBJ1-2 | TRBD1 | - | TRBV6-1
CASSFRMGAVGYTF | TRBJ1-2 | - | once | TRBV5-1
CASSLAGGLRAYEQYF | - | TRBD1 | - | TRBV7-9
CASSFPGGASGYEQYF | - | TRBD2 | - | TRBV28
CAWSFRGRETQYF | TRBJ2-5 | - | once | TRBV30
CASSSWSGGIGTNTEAFF | TRBJ1-1 | - | - | TRBV19
CAWSWEGGYTF | TRBJ1-2 | - | few | TRBV30
CASTARQAIPPEKLFF | TRBJ1-4 | - | - | TRBV19
CASSLGADYNEQFF | TRBJ2-1 | - | - | TRBV7-2
CASSLGTDFSYNEQFF | TRBJ2-1 | - | - | TRBV5-1
CAWSGDRGLNEQFF | TRBJ2-1 | TRBD1 | - | TRBV30
CASSFRGSQETQYF | TRBJ2-5 | - | - | TRBV27
CASSEGTGVTNEKLFF | TRBJ1-4 | TRBD1 | - | TRBV6-1
CATSRDQGAGTDTQYF | TRBJ2-3 | TRBD1 | - | TRBV15
CASSQTLAEDYNEQFF | TRBJ2-1 | TRBD2 | - | TRBV4-1
CASSVRQGSVSNQPQHF | TRBJ1-5 | TRBD1 | - | TRBV19
CASSPAGEGADTQYF | TRBJ2-3 | TRBD2 | - | TRBV28
CASSGDTGRSDNSPLHF | TRBJ1-6 | - | - | TRBV10-1
CASSLAAAGPQHF | TRBJ1-5 | - | - | TRBV11-1
CASSLLGQGPDTQYF | TRBJ2-3 | TRBD1 | once | TRBV5-1
CASSLVNLNTEAFF | TRBJ1-1 | - | few | TRBV6-5
CASSSRTGGVFF | TRBJ1-1 | TRBD1 | - | TRBV6-6
CASSPKGLYHEAFF | TRBJ1-1 | - | - | TRBV5-4
CSVVGGLTGGSQNIQYF | TRBJ2-4 | TRBD1 | - | TRBV29-1
CATLGGGPQETQYF | TRBJ2-5 | - | - | TRBV19